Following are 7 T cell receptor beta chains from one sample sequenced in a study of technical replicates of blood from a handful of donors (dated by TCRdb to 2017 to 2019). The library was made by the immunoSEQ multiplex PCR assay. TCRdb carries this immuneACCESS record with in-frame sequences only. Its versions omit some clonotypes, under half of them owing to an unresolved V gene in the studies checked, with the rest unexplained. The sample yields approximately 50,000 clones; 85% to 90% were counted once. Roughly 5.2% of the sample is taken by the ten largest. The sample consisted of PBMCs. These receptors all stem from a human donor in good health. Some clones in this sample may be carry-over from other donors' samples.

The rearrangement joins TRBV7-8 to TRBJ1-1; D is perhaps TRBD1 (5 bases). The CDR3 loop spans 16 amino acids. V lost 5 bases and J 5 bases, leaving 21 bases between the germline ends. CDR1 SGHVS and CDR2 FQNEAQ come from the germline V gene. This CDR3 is CASSTWGPRGETEAFF. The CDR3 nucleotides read TGTGCCAGCAGCACATGGGGTCCACGGGGGGAAACTGAAGCTTTCTTT.

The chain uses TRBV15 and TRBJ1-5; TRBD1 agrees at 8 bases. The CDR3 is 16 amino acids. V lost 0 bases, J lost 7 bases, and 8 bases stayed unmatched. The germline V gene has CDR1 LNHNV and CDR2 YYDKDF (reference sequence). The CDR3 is CATSRDGQGAGQPQHF. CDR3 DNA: TGTGCCACCAGCAGAGATGGGCAGGGGGCTGGACAGCCCCAGCATTTT.

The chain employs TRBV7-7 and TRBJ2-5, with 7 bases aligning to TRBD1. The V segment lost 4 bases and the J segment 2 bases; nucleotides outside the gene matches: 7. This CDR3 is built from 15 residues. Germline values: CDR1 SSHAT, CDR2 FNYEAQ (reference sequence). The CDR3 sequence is CASSSGSGGQETQYF. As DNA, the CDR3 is TGTGCCAGCAGCTCCGGGTCAGGGGGACAAGAGACCCAGTACTTC.

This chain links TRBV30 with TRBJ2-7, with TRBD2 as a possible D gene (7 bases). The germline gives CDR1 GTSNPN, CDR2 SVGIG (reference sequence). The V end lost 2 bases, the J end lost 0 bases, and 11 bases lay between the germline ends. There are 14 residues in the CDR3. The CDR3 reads CAWSLGGGSYEQYF. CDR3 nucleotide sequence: TGTGCCTGGAGTTTAGGGGGGGGCTCCTACGAGCAGTACTTC.

CDR3 DNA: TGTGCCAGCAGTTACGGACAGGGTATGAAGACCCAGTACTTC. Translation: CASSYGQGMKTQYF. The V and J genes are TRBV6-5 and TRBJ2-5; 8 bases are shared with TRBD1. The germline gives CDR1 MNHEY, CDR2 SVGAGI. CDR3 length: 14 residues. Trimming cost V 2 bases and J 6 bases; bases outside gene matches: 5.

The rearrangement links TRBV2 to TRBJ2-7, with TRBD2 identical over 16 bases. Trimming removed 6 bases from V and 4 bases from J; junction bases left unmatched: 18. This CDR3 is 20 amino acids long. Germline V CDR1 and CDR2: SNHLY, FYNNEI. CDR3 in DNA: TGTGCCAGCAGCCACCCTACCGGGACTAGCGGGGGGGCCCGACGGTACGAGCAGTACTTC. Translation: CASSHPTGTSGGARRYEQYF.

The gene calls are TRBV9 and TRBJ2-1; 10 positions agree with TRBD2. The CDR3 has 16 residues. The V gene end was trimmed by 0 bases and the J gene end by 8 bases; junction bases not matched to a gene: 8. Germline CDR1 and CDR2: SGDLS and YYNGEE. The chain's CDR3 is CASSVVATGTSDEQFF. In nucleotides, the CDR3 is TGTGCCAGCAGCGTAGTCGCAACCGGGACTAGCGATGAGCAGTTCTTC.